This T cell receptor (beta chain) was obtained from a study of T cell repertoires in cytomegalovirus infection. Turning to the study itself: The public TCR beta signatures pointed to both CMV infection and matching HLA type.

Study-wide findings and caveats: It was HLA-C-restricted CMV-specific TCR beta clonotypes that dominated the response ex vivo.

Per germline, CDR1 KGHSH and CDR2 LQKENI. CDR3 size: 15 residues. The trim removed 1 base at V and 6 bases at J, leaving 7 bases unmatched. MiXCR was run by TCRdb on the reads, yielding one entry per CDR3 protein. Here the sample spans 510,000 or so distinct CDR3 sequences, more than 20% being singletons. This clonotype was counted only a few times. What it binds is unknown. The chain recombines TRBV18 with TRBJ1-1; 8 positions agree with TRBD1. This sequence originates from a human donor in good health (CMV status not recorded). Some clones in this sample may be carry-over from other donors' samples. The specimen sequenced was PBMCs. CDR3 DNA sequence: TGTGCCAGCTCACCACTTGGCCAGGGGGCCGCTGAAGCTTTCTTT. Amino acids: CASSPLGQGAAEAFF.